This T cell receptor (beta chain) was obtained from a study of blood T cells in healthy people across ages. The wider study: About one barcoded TCR beta cDNA was captured per two T cells. Study results and caveats: The diversity estimates, figures obtained from one million T cells, were considered underestimates. Strong correlation linked observed beta diversity and percent naive T cells.

This clonotype has ten or more counts. Its cognate antigen is unknown. Germline V lookup: CDR1 DFQATT, CDR2 SNEGSKA (reference sequence). This CDR3 contains 15 residues. Trimming removed 5 bases from V and 0 bases from J, with 14 bases in between. Combining a sample-barcoded 5' primer with a J-beta primer mix, a second PCR ran for roughly 7 to 12 cycles. TCRdb re-called the 5' RACE reads through MiXCR, storing one row per CDR3 protein. The table lists fewer than 750,000 distinct CDR3 sequences, roughly half of them singletons. The sample consisted of blood. The source is a woman older than 75 in good health. This rearrangement joins TRBV20-1 to TRBJ2-1; D remains unclear. The CDR3 here is CSAAARSGSYNEQFF. The CDR3 region has the DNA TGCAGTGCTGCGGCTAGATCGGGCTCCTACAATGAGCAGTTCTTC.